The sequence of this TCR beta chain was determined in a study of cytomegalovirus exposure and HLA in healthy donors. The sample holds a few counts of this clone. The CDR3 has 13 residues. Unmatched junction bases numbered 3, after V lost 6 bases and J lost 2 bases. Germline V gene data show CDR1 as MNHNS and CDR2 as SASEGT. The primer mix had 60 Vbeta and 13 Jbeta primers. Produced via immunoSEQ multiplex PCR; TCRdb's table is partial and in-frame only. The sample has hundreds of thousands of clones, 76% seen once. The source is a man aged 18 to 35 in good health and CMV-seronegative. Sequencing used PBMCs. V is TRBV6-1 and J is TRBJ1-2; 7 bases map to TRBD1. CDR3 amino acids: CASRGQRNYGYTF. The CDR3 coding sequence is TGTGCCAGCAGGGGACAGCGGAACTATGGCTACACCTTC.